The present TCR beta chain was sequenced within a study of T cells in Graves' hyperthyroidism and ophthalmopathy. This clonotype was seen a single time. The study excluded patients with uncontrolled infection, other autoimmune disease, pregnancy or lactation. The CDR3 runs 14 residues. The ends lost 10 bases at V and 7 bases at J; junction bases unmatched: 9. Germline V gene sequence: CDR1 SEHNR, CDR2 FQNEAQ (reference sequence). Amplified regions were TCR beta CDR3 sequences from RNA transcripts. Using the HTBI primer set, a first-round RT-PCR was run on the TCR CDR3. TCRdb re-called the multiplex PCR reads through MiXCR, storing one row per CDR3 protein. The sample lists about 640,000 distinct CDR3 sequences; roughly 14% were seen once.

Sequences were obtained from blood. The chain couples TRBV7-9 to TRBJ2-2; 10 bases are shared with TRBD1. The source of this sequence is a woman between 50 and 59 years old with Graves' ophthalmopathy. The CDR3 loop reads CANSGTGAIGELFF. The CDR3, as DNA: TGTGCCAACTCCGGGACAGGGGCGATCGGGGAGCTGTTTTTT. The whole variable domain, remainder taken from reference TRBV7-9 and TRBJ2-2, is DTGVSQNPRHKITKRGQNVTFRCDPISEHNRLYWYRQTLGQGPEFLTYFQNEAQLEKSRLLSDRFSAERPKGSFSTLEIQRTEQGDSAMYLCANSGTGAIGELFFGEGSRLTVL.